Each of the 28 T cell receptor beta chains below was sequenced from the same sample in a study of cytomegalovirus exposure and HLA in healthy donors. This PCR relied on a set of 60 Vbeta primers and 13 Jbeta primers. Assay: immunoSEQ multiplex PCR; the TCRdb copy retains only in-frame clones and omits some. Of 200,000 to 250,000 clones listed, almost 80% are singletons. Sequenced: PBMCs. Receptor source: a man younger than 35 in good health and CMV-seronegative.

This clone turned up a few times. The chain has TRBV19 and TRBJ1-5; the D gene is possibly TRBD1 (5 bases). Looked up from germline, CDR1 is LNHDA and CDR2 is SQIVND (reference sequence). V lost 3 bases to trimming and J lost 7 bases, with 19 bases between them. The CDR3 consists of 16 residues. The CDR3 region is CASSIEQGVHNQPQHF. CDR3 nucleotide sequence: TGTGCCAGTAGTATTGAGCAGGGTGTACACAACCAGCCCCAGCATTTT.

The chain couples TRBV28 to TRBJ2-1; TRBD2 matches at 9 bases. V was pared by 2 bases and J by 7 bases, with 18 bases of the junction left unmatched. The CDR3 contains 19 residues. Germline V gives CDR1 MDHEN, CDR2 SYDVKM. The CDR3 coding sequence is TGTGCCAGCAGTTTAAGGTCTGGGTTAGCGGGAGTTCTAGGGAATGAGCAGTTCTTC. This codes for CASSLRSGLAGVLGNEQFF.

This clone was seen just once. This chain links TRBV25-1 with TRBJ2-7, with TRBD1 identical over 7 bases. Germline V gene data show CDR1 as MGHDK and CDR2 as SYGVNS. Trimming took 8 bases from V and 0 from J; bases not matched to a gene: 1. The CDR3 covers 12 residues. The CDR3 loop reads CASGQASYEQYF. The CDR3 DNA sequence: TGTGCCAGCGGACAGGCCTCCTACGAGCAGTACTTC.

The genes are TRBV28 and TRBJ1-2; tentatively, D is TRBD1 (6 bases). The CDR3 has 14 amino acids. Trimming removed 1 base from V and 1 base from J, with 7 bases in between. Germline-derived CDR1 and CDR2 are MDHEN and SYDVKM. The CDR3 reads CASSLLGGNYGYTF. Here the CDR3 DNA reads TGTGCCAGCAGTTTATTAGGGGGTAACTATGGCTACACCTTC.

Here the CDR3 DNA reads TGTGCCAGCAGTTTTACAGGGGAATCCCAGTATTTT. Its translation is CASSFTGESQYF. The gene calls are TRBV13 and TRBJ2-3, with TRBD1 identical over 7 bases. Germline-derived CDR1 and CDR2 are PRHDT and FYEKMQ (reference sequence). CDR3 size: 12 residues. V shed 6 bases, J shed 12 bases, and the junction held 9 bases outside the gene matches.

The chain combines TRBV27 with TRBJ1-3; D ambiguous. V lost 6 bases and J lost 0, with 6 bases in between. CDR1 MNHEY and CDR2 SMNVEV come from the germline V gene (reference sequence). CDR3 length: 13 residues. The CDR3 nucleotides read TGTGCCAGCAGCCCTCTCTCTGGAAACACCATATATTTT. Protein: CASSPLSGNTIYF.

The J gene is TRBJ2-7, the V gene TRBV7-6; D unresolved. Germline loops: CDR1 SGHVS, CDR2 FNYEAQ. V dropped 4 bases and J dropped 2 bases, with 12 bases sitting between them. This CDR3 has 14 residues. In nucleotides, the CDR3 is TGTGCCAGCAGCTCGGCAGGTGCCCCCTACGAGCAGTACTTC. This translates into CASSSAGAPYEQYF.

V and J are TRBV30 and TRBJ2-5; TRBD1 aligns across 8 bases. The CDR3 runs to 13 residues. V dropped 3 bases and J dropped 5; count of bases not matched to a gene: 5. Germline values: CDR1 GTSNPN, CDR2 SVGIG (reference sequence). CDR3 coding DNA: TGTGCCTGGAGCCTCACAGGGGGGGAGACCCAGTACTTC. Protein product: CAWSLTGGETQYF.

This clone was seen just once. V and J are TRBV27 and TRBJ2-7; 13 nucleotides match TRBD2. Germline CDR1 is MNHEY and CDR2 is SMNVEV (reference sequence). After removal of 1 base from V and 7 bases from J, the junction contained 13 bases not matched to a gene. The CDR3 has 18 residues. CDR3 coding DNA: TGTGCCAGCAGTTTATTTACTAGCGGGAGGGTGGGACTTCGGGAGCAGTACTTC. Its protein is CASSLFTSGRVGLREQYF.

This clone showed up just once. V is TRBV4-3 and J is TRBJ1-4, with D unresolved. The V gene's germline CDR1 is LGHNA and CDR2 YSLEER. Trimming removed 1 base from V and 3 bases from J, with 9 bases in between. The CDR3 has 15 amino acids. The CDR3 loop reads CASSQGETANEKLFF. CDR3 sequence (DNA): TGCGCCAGCAGCCAAGGAGAAACGGCTAATGAAAAACTGTTTTTT.

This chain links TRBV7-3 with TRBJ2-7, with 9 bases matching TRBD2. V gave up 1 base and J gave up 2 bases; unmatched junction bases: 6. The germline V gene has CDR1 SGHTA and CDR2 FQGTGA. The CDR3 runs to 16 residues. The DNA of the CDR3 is TGTGCCAGCAGCTTAAGTAGCGGGAGTGGGACCTACGAGCAGTACTTC. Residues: CASSLSSGSGTYEQYF.

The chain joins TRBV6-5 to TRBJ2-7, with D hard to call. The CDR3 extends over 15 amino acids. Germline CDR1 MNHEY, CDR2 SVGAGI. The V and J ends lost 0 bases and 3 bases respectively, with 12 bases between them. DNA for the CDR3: TGTGCCAGCAGTTACTCCGCATCTGCACTCTACGAGCAGTACTTC. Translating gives CASSYSASALYEQYF.

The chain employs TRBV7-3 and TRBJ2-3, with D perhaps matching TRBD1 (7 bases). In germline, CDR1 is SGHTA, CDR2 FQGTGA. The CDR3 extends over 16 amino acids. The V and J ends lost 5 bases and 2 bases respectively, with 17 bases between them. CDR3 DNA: TGTGCCAGCAGCCCGCGGGACAGACATTCCACAGATACGCAGTATTTT. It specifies CASSPRDRHSTDTQYF.

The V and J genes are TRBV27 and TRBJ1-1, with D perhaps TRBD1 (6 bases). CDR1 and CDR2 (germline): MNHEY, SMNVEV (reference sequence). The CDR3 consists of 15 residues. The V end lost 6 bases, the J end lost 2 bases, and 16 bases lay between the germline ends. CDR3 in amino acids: CASSPIQGGNTEAFF. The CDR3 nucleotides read TGTGCCAGCAGCCCCATACAGGGCGGAAACACTGAAGCTTTCTTT.

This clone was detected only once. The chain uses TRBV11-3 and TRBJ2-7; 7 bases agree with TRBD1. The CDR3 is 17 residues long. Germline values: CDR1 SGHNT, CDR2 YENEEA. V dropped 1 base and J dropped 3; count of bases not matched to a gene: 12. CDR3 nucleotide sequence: TGTGCCAGCAGCTTAGCCCCCGACAGGGCTTGGATCTACGAGCAGTACTTC. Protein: CASSLAPDRAWIYEQYF.

CDR3 amino acids: CASTSDRGVRGTQYF. In nucleotides, the CDR3 is TGCGCCAGCACATCCGACCGGGGTGTACGTGGTACGCAGTATTTT. The rearrangement joins TRBV5-1 to TRBJ2-3, with D maybe TRBD2 (5 bases). The V and J ends lost 6 bases and 8 bases respectively, with 22 bases between them. CDR3 size: 15 residues. Germline loops: CDR1 SGHRS, CDR2 YFSETQ.

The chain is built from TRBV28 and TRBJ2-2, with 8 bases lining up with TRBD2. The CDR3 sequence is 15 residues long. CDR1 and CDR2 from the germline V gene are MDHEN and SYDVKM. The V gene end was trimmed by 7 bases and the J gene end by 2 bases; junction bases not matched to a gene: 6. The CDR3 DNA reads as TGTGCCAGCAATTCAGCGGGAGCAAACACCGGGGAGCTGTTTTTT. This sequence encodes CASNSAGANTGELFF.

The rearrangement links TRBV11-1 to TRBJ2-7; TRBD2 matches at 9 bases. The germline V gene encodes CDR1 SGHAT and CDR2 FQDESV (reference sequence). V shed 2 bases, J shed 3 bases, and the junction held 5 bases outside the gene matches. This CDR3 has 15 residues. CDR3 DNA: TGTGCCAGCAGCTTAATAGCGGGAGTGGGCTACGAGCAGTACTTC. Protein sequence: CASSLIAGVGYEQYF.

CDR3 loop: CASSIGGQPQHF. CDR3 in DNA: TGTGCCAGCTCAATCGGGGGTCAGCCCCAGCATTTT. The V gene is TRBV18, the J gene TRBJ1-5; maybe TRBD1 (5 bases). Per germline, CDR1 KGHSH and CDR2 LQKENI. V was pared by 5 bases and J by 6 bases, with 8 bases between. This CDR3 is 12 amino acids long. Looking up the rest from reference TRBV18 and TRBJ1-5 gives the full variable domain: NAGVMQNPRHLVRRRGQEARLRCSPMKGHSHVYWYRQLPEEGLKFMVYLQKENIIDESGMPKERFSAEFPKEGPSILRIQQVVRGDSAAYFCASSIGGQPQHFGDGTRLSIL.

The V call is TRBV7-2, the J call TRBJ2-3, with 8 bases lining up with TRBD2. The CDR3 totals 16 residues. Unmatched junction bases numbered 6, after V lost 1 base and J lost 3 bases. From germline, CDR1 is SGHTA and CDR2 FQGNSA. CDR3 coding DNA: TGTGCCAGCAGCTTAGGAGCGGGGGTCAGGACAGATACGCAGTATTTT. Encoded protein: CASSLGAGVRTDTQYF. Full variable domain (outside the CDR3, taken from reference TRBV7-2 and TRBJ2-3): GAGVSQSPSNKVTEKGKDVELRCDPISGHTALYWYRQSLGQGLEFLIYFQGNSAPDKSGLPSDRFSAERTGGSVSTLTIQRTQQEDSAVYLCASSLGAGVRTDTQYFGPGTRLTVL.

CDR3 residues: CASSETHRVVNTEAFF. CDR3 bases: TGTGCCAGCAGCGAAACCCATCGGGTTGTGAACACTGAAGCTTTCTTT. The chain recombines TRBV7-9 with TRBJ1-1, with D uncertain. This CDR3 is 16 amino acids long. V gave up 5 bases and J gave up 0 bases, with 16 bases separating them. Per germline, CDR1 SEHNR and CDR2 FQNEAQ (reference sequence).

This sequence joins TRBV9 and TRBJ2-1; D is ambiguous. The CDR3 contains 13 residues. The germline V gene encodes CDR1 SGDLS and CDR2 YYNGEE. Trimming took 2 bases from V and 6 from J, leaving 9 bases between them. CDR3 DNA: TGTGCCAGCAGCGTCGGGTCCGGCAATGAGCAGTTCTTC. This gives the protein CASSVGSGNEQFF.

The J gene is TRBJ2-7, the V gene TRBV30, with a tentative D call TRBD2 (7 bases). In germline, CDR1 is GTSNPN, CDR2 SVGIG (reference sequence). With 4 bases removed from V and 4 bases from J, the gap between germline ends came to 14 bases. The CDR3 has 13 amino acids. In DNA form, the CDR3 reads TGTGCCTGGACCTGGGAGGGGGGGTACGAGCAGTACTTC. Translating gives CAWTWEGGYEQYF.

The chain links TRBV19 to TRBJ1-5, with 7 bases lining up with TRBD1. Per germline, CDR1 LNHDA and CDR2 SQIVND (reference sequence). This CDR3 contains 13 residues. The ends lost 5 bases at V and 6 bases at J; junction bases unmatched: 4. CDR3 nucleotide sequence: TGTGCCAGTAGTCAGGGGGTGCGTCAGCCCCAGCATTTT. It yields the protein CASSQGVRQPQHF.

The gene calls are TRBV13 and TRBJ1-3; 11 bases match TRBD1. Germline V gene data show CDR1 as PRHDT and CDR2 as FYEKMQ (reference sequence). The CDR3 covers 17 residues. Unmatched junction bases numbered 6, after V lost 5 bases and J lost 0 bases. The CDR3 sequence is CASSPGQGAYSGNTIYF. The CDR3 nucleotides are TGTGCCAGCAGCCCCGGACAGGGGGCTTACTCTGGAAACACCATATATTTT. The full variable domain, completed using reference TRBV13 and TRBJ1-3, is AAGVIQSPRHLIKEKRETATLKCYPIPRHDTVYWYQQGPGQDPQFLISFYEKMQSDKGSIPDRFSAQQFSDYHSELNMSSLELGDSALYFCASSPGQGAYSGNTIYFGEGSWLTVV.

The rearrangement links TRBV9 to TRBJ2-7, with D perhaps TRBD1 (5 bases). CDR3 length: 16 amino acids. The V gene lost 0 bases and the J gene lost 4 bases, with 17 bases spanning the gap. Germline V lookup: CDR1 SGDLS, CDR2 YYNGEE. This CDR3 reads CASSVVDSEVPYEQYF. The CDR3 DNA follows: TGTGCCAGCAGCGTAGTCGACAGCGAAGTTCCTTACGAGCAGTACTTC. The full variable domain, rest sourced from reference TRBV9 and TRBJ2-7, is DSGVTQTPKHLITATGQRVTLRCSPRSGDLSVYWYQQSLDQGLQFLIQYYNGEERAKGNILERFSAQQFPDLHSELNLSSLELGDSALYFCASSVVDSEVPYEQYFGPGTRLTVT.

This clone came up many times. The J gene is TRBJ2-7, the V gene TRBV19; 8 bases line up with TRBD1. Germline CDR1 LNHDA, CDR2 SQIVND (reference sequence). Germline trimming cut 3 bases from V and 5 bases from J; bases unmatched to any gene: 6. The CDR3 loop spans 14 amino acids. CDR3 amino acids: CASSMGRGLNEQYF. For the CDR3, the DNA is TGTGCCAGTAGTATGGGCAGGGGGCTCAACGAGCAGTACTTC.

CDR3 nucleotide sequence: TGTGCCAGCAGTTACGGGACAAGCTCTGGGGCCAACGTCCTGACTTTC. This sequence encodes CASSYGTSSGANVLTF. The genes are TRBV6-5 and TRBJ2-6; D may be TRBD1 (6 bases). Trimming removed 2 bases from V and 0 bases from J, with 8 bases in between. CDR3 length: 16 residues. From germline, CDR1 is MNHEY and CDR2 SVGAGI.